This T cell receptor beta chain appears in the sequencing data of a study of spatial heterogeneity in lung cancer. The time point is: sample taken at primary tumor resection. Sequencing covered unsorted whole RNA taken from tumor, nontumor lung or frozen PBMC. TCRdb itself ran the 5' RACE reads through MiXCR, one entry per CDR3 protein. The table lists 9,500 to 15,000 distinct CDR3 sequences, roughly an eighth of them singletons, with 2.4% in the top ten. Sequencing used PBMCs, obtained at surgery. The clonotype comes from a female donor with early-stage non-small cell lung cancer.

Written as DNA, the CDR3 is TGCAGCGTTGGCAGGGATGATAACTATGGCTACACCTTC. It yields the protein CSVGRDDNYGYTF. The rearrangement links TRBV29-1 to TRBJ1-2; TRBD1 might be the D (5 bases). This CDR3 region has 13 residues. Germline V CDR1 and CDR2: SQVTM, ANQGSEA. The V end was cut by 4 bases, the J end by 1 base, with 10 bases between.